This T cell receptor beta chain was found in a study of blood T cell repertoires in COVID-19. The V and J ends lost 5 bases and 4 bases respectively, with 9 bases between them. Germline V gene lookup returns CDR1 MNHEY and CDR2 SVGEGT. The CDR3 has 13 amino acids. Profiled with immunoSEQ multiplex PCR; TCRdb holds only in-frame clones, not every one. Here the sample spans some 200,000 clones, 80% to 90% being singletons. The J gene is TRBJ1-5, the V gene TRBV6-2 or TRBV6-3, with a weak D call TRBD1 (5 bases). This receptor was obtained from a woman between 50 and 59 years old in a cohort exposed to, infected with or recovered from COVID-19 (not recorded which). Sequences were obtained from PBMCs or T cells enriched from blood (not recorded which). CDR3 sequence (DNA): TGTGCCAGCAGTACAAGACAGAATCAGCCCCAGCATTTT. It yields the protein CASSTRQNQPQHF.